Sequencing of this T cell receptor (beta chain) was carried out in a study of T cells in Graves' hyperthyroidism and ophthalmopathy. Authors of the study amplified TCR beta CDR3 regions from RNA transcripts. HTBI primers were the set used in a first-round RT-PCR of the TCR CDR3. TCRdb ran MiXCR on the multiplex PCR reads and lists one entry per CDR3 protein. The profile shows roughly 500,000 distinct CDR3 sequences, 40% to 55% of them singletons. Diagnosis relied on clinical symptoms, serum thyroxine and TRAb, thyroid ultrasound and orbital computed tomography. CDR1 is DFQATT and CDR2 is SNEGSKA in the germline V gene (reference sequence). Deletions cut 6 bases from V and 3 bases from J, with 14 bases between. The CDR3 sequence is 13 residues long.

The chain joins TRBV20-1 to TRBJ1-1; TRBD1 might be the D (5 bases). Sequencing was performed on peripheral blood or thyroid tissue (not recorded which). The TCR originated in an adult woman with Graves' disease, either hyperthyroidism or ophthalmopathy (not recorded which). CDR3 in amino acids: CSANRGRDTEAFF. Written as DNA, the CDR3 is TGCAGTGCGAACCGGGGGAGGGACACTGAAGCTTTCTTT.